This T cell receptor beta chain derives from a study of response to subunit inactivated influenza vaccine. One entry per CDR3 protein, called by TCRdb with MiXCR from the RT-PCR reads. Here the sample spans 710,000 or so distinct CDR3 sequences, around 14% being singletons. Study results and limitations: Seasonal influenza vaccination, on each occasion, was suggested by the authors to recruit few new T cells.

Regarding this clonotype: Antigen: not known.

This CDR3 comprises 13 residues. The V gene's germline CDR1 is LNHDA and CDR2 SQIVND (reference sequence). The V call is TRBV19, the J call TRBJ2-1; maybe TRBD1 (5 bases). Gene TRBJ2-7 matches the end of the DNA better, so the J call may be wrong. The sequence derives from a man aged 50-59 years who received an inactivated influenza vaccine. Source: PBMCs from blood, taken roughly 12 days after vaccination. CDR3 amino acids: CASSPRGYNEQYF. CDR3 in DNA: TGTGCCAGTAGTCCTAGGGGCTACAATGAGCAGTACTTC.